This TCR beta chain is from a study of blood T cell repertoires in COVID-19. Across the whole study: The United States, Italy and Spain were the sources of the acute and convalescent COVID-19 samples. PBMCs, B-cell-depleted T cells, or T cells were the source of the cDNA or gDNA that made up the material.

Germline V gives CDR1 SGHKS, CDR2 YYEKEE (reference sequence). CDR3 length equals 15 residues. Trimming removed 4 bases from V and 5 bases from J; junction bases left unmatched: 10. Source study methods: Reference gene primers were amplified, and this amplification served to estimate nucleated cell counts. Assay: immunoSEQ multiplex PCR; the TCRdb copy retains only in-frame clones and omits some. That table furnishes V, J and clone size, whereas the DNA furnished D and trimming. Of roughly 150,000 clones in the sample, roughly 80% were seen once. Input material: peripheral blood. This chain joins TRBV5-5 and TRBJ2-5; TRBD1 matches at 8 bases. This TCR derives from an elderly woman with acute or convalescent COVID-19. The chain's CDR3 is CASSPQGQDGETQYF. Here the CDR3 DNA reads TGTGCCAGCAGCCCACAGGGACAGGATGGGGAGACCCAGTACTTC.